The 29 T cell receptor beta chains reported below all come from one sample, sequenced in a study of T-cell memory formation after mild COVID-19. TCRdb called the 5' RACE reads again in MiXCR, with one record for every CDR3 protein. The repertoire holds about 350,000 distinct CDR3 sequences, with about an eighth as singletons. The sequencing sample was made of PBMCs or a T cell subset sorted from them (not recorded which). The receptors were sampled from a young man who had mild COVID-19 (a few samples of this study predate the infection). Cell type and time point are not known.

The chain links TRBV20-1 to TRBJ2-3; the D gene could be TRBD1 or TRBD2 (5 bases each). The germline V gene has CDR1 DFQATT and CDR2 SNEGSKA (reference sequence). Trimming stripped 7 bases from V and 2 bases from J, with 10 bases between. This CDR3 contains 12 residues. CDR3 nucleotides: TGCAGTGTTGGGGGTTACACAGATACGCAGTATTTT. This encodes CSVGGYTDTQYF.

DNA of the CDR3: TGTGCCAGCAGCGGAGAAGCGGGACAGGGGACTGAAGCTTTCTTT. It encodes CASSGEAGQGTEAFF. The chain uses TRBV9 and TRBJ1-1, with TRBD1 matching over 10 bases. Germline-derived CDR1 and CDR2 are SGDLS and YYNGEE. The CDR3 loop spans 15 amino acids. J was trimmed by 5 bases and V by 3 bases; bases with no gene match: 7.

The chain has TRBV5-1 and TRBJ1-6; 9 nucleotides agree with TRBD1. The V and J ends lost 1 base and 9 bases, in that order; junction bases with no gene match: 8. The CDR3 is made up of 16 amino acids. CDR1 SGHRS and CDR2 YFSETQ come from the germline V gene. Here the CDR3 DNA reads TGCGCCAGCAGCTTGACAACAGGGGGCAGTAGTTCACCCCTCCACTTT. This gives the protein CASSLTTGGSSSPLHF.

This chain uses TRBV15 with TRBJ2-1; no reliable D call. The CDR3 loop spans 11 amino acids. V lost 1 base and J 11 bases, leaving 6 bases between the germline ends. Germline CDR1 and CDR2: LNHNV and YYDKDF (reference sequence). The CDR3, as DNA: TGTGCCACCAGCAGAGCCGGAAAGCAGTTCTTC. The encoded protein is CATSRAGKQFF.

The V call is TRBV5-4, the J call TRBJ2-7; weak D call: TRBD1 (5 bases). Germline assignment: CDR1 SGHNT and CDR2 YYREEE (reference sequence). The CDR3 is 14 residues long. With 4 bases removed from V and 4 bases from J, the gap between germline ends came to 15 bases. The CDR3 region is CASSPDSGPYEQYV. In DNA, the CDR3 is TGTGCCAGCAGCCCCGACAGTGGCCCTTACGAGCAGTACGTC.

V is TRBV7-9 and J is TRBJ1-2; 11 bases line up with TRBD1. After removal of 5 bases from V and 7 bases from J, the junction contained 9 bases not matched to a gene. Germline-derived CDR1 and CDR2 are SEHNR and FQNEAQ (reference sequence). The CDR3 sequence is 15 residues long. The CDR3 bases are TGTGCCAGCAGCCCAAGTGGACAGGGGGCGAGTGGCTACACCTTC. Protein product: CASSPSGQGASGYTF.

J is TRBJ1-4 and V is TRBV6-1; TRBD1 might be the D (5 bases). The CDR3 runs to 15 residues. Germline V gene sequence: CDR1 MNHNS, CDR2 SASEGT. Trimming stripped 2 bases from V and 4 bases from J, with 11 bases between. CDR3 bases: TGTGCCAGCAGTGAACAGGGCGGCGGTAATGAAAAACTGTTTTTT. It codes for CASSEQGGGNEKLFF.

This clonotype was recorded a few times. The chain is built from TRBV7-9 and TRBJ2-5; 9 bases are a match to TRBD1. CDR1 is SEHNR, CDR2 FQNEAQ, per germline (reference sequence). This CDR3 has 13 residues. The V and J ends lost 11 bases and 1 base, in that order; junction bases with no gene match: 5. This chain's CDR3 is CAYRGLPQETQYF. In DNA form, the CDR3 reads TGTGCCTACAGGGGGCTGCCCCAAGAGACCCAGTACTTC.

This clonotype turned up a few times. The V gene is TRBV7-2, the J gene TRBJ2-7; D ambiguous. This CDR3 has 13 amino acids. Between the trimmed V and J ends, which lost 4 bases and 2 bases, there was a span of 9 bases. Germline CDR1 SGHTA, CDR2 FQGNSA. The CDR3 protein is CASSSYGPYEQYF. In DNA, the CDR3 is TGTGCCAGCAGCTCCTACGGGCCCTACGAGCAGTACTTC.

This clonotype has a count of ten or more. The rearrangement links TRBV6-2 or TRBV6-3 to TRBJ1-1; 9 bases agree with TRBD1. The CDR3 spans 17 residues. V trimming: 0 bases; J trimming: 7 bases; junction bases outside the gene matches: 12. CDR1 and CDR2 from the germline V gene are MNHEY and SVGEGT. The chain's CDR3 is CASSYSSFGQGKFEAFF. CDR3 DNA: TGTGCCAGCAGTTACTCGTCTTTCGGACAGGGGAAATTTGAAGCTTTCTTT.

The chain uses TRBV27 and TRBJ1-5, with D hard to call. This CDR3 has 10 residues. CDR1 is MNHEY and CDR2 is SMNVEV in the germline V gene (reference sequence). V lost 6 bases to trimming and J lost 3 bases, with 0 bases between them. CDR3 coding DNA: TGTGCCAGCAGCAATCAGCCCCAGCATTTT. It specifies CASSNQPQHF.

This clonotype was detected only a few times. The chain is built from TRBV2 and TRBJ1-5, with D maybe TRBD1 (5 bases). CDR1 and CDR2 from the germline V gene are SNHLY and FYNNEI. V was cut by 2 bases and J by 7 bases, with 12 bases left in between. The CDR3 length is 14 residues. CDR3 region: CASSERRGGQPQHF. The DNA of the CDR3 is TGTGCCAGCAGTGAAAGACGGGGGGGGCAGCCCCAGCATTTT. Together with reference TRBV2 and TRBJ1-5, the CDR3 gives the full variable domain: EPEVTQTPSHQVTQMGQEVILRCVPISNHLYFYWYRQILGQKVEFLVSFYNNEISEKSEIFDDQFSVERPDGSNFTLKIRSTKLEDSAMYFCASSERRGGQPQHFGDGTRLSIL.

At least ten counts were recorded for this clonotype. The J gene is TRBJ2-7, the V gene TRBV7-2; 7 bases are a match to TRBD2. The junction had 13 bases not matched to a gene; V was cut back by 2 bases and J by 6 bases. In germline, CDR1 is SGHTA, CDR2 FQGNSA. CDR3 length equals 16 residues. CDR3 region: CASSLPVLTSNPEQYF. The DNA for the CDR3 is TGTGCCAGCAGCTTACCCGTGCTGACTAGCAATCCCGAGCAGTACTTC.

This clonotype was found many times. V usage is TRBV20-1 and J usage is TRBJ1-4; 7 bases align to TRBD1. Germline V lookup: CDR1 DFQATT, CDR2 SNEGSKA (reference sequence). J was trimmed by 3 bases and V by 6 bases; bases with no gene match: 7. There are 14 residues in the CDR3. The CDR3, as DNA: TGCAGTGCAGACCGCGGACAGGCTAATGAAAAACTGTTTTTT. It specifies CSADRGQANEKLFF.

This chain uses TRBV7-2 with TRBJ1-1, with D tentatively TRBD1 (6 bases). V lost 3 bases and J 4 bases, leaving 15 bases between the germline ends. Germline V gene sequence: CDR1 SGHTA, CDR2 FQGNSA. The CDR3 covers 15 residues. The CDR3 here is CASSLRGQSGTEAFF. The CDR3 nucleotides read TGTGCCAGCAGCTTGCGGGGGCAGAGTGGCACTGAAGCTTTCTTT. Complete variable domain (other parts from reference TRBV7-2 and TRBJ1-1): GAGVSQSPSNKVTEKGKDVELRCDPISGHTALYWYRQSLGQGLEFLIYFQGNSAPDKSGLPSDRFSAERTGGSVSTLTIQRTQQEDSAVYLCASSLRGQSGTEAFFGQGTRLTVV.

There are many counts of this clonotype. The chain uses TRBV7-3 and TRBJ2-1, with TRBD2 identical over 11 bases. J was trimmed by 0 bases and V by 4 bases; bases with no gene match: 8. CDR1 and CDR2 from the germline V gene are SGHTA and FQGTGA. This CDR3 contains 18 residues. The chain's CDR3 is CASSSLGTSGSSYNEQFF. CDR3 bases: TGTGCCAGCAGCTCGTTAGGGACTAGCGGTTCCTCCTACAATGAGCAGTTCTTC.

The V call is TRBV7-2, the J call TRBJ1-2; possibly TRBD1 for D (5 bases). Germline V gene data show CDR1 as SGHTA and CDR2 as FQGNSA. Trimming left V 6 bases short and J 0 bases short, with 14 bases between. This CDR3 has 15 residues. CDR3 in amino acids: CASRSTGGSNYGYTF. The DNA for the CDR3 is TGTGCCAGCAGAAGTACAGGAGGGTCTAACTATGGCTACACCTTC.

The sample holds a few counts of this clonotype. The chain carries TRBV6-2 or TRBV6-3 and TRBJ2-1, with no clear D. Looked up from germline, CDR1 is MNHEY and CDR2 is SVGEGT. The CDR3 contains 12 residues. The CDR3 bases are TGTACGACGCGAAGCTCCTACAATGAGCAGTTCTTC. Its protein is CTTRSSYNEQFF.

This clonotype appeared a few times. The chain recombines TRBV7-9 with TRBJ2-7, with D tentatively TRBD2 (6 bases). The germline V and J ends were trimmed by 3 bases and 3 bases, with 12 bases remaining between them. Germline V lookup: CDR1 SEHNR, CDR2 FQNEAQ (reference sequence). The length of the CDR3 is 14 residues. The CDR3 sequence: CASSFPRESYEQYF. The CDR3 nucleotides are TGTGCCAGCAGCTTTCCCCGGGAGAGCTACGAGCAGTACTTC.

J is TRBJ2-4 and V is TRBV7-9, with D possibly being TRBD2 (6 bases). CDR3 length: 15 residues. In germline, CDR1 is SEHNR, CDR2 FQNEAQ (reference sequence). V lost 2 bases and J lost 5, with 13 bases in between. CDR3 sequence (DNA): TGTGCCAGCAGCTTACGGGCGGGGCCCGAAAACATTCAGTACTTC. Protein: CASSLRAGPENIQYF. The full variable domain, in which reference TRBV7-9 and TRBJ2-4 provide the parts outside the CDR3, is DTGVSQNPRHKITKRGQNVTFRCDPISEHNRLYWYRQTLGQGPEFLTYFQNEAQLEKSRLLSDRFSAERPKGSFSTLEIQRTEQGDSAMYLCASSLRAGPENIQYFGAGTRLSVL.

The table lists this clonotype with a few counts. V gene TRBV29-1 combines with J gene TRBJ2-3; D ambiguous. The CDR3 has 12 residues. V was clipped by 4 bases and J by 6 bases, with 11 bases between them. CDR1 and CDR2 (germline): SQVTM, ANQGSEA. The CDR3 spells CSVGWLFDTQYF. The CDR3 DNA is TGCAGCGTTGGGTGGCTGTTTGATACGCAGTATTTT.

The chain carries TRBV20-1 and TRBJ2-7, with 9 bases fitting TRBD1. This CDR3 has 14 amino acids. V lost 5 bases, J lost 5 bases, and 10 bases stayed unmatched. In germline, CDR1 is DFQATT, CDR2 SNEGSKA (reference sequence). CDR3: CSALDRGSFHEQYV. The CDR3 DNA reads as TGCAGTGCTCTAGACAGGGGGTCTTTCCACGAGCAGTACGTC.

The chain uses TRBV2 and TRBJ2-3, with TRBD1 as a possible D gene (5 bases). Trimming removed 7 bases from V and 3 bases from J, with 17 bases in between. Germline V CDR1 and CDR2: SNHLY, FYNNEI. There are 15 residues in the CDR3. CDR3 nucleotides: TGTGCCAGCACCAACGGCAGGGTAAAGACAGATACGCAGTATTTT. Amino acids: CASTNGRVKTDTQYF.

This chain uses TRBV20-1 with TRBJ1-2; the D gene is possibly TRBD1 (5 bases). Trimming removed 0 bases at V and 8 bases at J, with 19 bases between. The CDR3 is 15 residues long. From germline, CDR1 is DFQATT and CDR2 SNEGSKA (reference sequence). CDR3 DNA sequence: TGCAGTGCTAGAGATTTAAGGTGGCAGGGTGGCGGCTACACCTTC. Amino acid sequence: CSARDLRWQGGGYTF.

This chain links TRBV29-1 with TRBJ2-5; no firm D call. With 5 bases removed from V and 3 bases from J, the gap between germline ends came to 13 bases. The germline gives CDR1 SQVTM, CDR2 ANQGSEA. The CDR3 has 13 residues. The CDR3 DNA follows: TGCAGCGTTCTGAAGGAGTTTGAAGAGACCCAGTACTTC. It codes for CSVLKEFEETQYF.

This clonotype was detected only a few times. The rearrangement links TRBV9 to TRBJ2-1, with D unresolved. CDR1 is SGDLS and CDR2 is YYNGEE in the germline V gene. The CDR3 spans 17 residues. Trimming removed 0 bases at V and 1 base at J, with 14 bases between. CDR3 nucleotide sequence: TGTGCCAGCAGCGTAGGATCGGCAGGTGGTTCCTACAATGAGCAGTTCTTC. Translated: CASSVGSAGGSYNEQFF.

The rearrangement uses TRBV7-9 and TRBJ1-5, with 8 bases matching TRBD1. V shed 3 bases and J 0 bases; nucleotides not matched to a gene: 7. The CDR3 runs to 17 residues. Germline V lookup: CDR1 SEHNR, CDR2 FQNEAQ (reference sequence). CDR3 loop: CASSFGTGVYSNQPQHF. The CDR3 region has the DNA TGTGCCAGCAGCTTCGGGACAGGCGTCTATAGCAATCAGCCCCAGCATTTT.

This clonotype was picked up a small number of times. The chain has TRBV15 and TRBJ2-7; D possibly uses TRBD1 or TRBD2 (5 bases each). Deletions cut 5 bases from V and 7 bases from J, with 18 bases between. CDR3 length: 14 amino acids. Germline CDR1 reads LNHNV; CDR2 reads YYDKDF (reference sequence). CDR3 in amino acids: CATSSNLGTGEQYF. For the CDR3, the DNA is TGTGCCACCAGCTCCAACCTTGGGACCGGAGAGCAGTACTTC.

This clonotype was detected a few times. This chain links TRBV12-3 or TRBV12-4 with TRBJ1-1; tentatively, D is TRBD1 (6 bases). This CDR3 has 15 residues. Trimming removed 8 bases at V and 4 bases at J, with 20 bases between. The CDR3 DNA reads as TGTGCCAGCCGCCTCGGAGCGGGGGGCGGCACTGAAGCTTTCTTT. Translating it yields CASRLGAGGGTEAFF.